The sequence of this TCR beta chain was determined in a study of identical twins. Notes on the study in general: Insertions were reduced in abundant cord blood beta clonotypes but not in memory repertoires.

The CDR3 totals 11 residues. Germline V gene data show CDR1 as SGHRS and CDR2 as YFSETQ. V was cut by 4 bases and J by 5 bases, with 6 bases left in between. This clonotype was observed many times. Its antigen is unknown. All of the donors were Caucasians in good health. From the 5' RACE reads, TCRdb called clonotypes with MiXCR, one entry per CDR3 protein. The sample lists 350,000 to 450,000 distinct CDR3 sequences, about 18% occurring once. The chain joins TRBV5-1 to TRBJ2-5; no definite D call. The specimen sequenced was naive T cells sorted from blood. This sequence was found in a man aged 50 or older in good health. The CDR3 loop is CASSHEETQYF. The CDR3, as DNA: TGCGCCAGCAGCCATGAGGAGACCCAGTACTTC. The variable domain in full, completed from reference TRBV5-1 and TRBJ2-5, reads KAGVTQTPRYLIKTRGQQVTLSCSPISGHRSVSWYQQTPGQGLQFLFEYFSETQRNKGNFPGRFSGRQFSNSRSEMNVSTLELGDSALYLCASSHEETQYFGPGTRLLVL.